This passage covers 14 T cell receptor beta chains from one sample sequenced in a study of blood T cell repertoires in COVID-19. Libraries were prepared by immunoSEQ multiplex PCR; TCRdb keeps only in-frame clonotypes and omits some of them. The table includes 200,000 to 300,000 clones, 88% detected once. The source material was peripheral blood. The source of these receptors is a human donor in a cohort sampled during active COVID-19.

V is TRBV5-1 and J is TRBJ2-7; D not resolved. Per the germline V gene, CDR1 is SGHRS and CDR2 is YFSETQ. V was shortened by 0 bases and J by 3 bases, with 13 bases between the two germline ends. The CDR3 runs to 15 residues. CDR3 protein: CASSLVQNTHYEQYF. The DNA for the CDR3 is TGCGCCAGCAGCTTGGTACAGAACACCCACTACGAGCAGTACTTC.

The rearrangement links TRBV5-4 to TRBJ1-4, with 7 bases lining up with TRBD1. The CDR3 length is 19 residues. The V gene end was trimmed by 0 bases and the J gene end by 6 bases; junction bases not matched to a gene: 17. The germline gives CDR1 SGHNT, CDR2 YYREEE (reference sequence). The DNA for the CDR3 is TGTGCCAGCAGCTTGGGTGAAGGGGGCGGATTAGGCGTCGATGAAAAACTGTTTTTT. This sequence encodes CASSLGEGGGLGVDEKLFF.

V is TRBV4-1 and J is TRBJ1-1, with a weak D call TRBD1 (6 bases). Germline CDR1 MGHRA, CDR2 YSYEKL. The CDR3 spans 14 residues. V was shortened by 5 bases and J by 0 bases, with 10 bases between the two germline ends. DNA for the CDR3: TGCGCCAGCAGCTTACAGGGTTTGAACACTGAAGCTTTCTTT. Translated: CASSLQGLNTEAFF.

The chain uses TRBV7-2 and TRBJ1-2; no definite D call. The CDR3 has 14 amino acids. With 1 base removed from V and 6 bases from J, the gap between germline ends came to 12 bases. Germline V gene sequence: CDR1 SGHTA, CDR2 FQGNSA. The CDR3 DNA reads as TGTGCCAGCAGCTTAGGAACAGACTACGATGGCTACACCTTC. Translated, it gives CASSLGTDYDGYTF.

CDR3 region: CASSGLRGHSGNTIYF. In nucleotides, the CDR3 is TGTGCCAGCAGCGGTCTAAGGGGGCACTCTGGAAACACCATATATTTT. This chain connects TRBV7-2 to TRBJ1-3; 7 bases match TRBD1. CDR1 and CDR2 (germline): SGHTA, FQGNSA. J gave up 0 bases and V 5 bases, and 7 bases lay outside the gene matches. The CDR3 contains 16 residues.

The V gene is TRBV9, the J gene TRBJ1-1; D possibly corresponds to TRBD1 (6 bases). CDR3 length: 15 residues. V was clipped by 0 bases and J by 0 bases, with 9 bases between them. Germline assignment: CDR1 SGDLS and CDR2 YYNGEE. The CDR3 DNA follows: TGTGCCAGCAGCGTAGAAGGGACAATGAACACTGAAGCTTTCTTT. It translates to CASSVEGTMNTEAFF.

V is TRBV7-2 and J is TRBJ1-2; TRBD1 matches 7 bases. With V trimmed by 5 bases and J by 3 bases, 6 bases remained unmatched. Germline V gives CDR1 SGHTA, CDR2 FQGNSA. The CDR3 has 14 residues. CDR3 residues: CASSPTGTDYGYTF. The CDR3 nucleotides are TGTGCCAGCAGCCCAACCGGGACAGACTATGGCTACACCTTC.

The chain uses TRBV5-4 and TRBJ1-1; D may be TRBD1 (6 bases). V lost 3 bases and J lost 7, with 10 bases in between. The CDR3 extends over 12 amino acids. Germline CDR1 reads SGHNT; CDR2 reads YYREEE (reference sequence). The chain's CDR3 is CASSSQGFEAFF. The CDR3 DNA reads as TGTGCCAGCAGCTCACAGGGTTTTGAAGCTTTCTTT.

The gene calls are TRBV6-2 or TRBV6-3 and TRBJ2-7; 8 bases agree with TRBD2. This CDR3 contains 15 residues. Germline V gives CDR1 MNHEY, CDR2 SVGEGT. V was clipped by 6 bases and J by 2 bases; unmatched bases: 9. The CDR3 protein is CASSLTSAFPYEQYF. CDR3 DNA sequence: TGTGCCAGCAGCCTGACTAGCGCCTTCCCCTACGAGCAGTACTTC.

The J gene is TRBJ1-6, the V gene TRBV27; perhaps TRBD1 as D (5 bases). Deletions cut 3 bases from V and 6 bases from J, with 9 bases between. The germline gives CDR1 MNHEY, CDR2 SMNVEV (reference sequence). The CDR3 is 14 residues long. DNA of the CDR3: TGTGCCAGCAGTTTCAGGGCAGTTAATTCACCCCTCCACTTT. The encoded protein is CASSFRAVNSPLHF.

This clone appeared a single time. The chain employs TRBV7-9 and TRBJ2-5; 8 nucleotides match TRBD2. The CDR3 spans 16 residues. In germline, CDR1 is SEHNR, CDR2 FQNEAQ (reference sequence). Trimming removed 5 bases from V and 1 base from J; junction bases left unmatched: 9. CDR3 in DNA: TGTGCCAGCAGCCAGAAACGCGGGGGGCCCCAAGAGACCCAGTACTTC. Translation gives CASSQKRGGPQETQYF. Full variable domain (outside the CDR3, taken from reference TRBV7-9 and TRBJ2-5): DTGVSQNPRHKITKRGQNVTFRCDPISEHNRLYWYRQTLGQGPEFLTYFQNEAQLEKSRLLSDRFSAERPKGSFSTLEIQRTEQGDSAMYLCASSQKRGGPQETQYFGPGTRLLVL.

J is TRBJ1-1 and V is TRBV20-1; D might be TRBD1 (5 bases). The length of the CDR3 is 11 residues. The germline V gene encodes CDR1 DFQATT and CDR2 SNEGSKA (reference sequence). The CDR3: CSAQGNAEAFF. For the CDR3, the DNA is TGCAGCGCCCAGGGAAACGCTGAAGCTTTCTTT.

The CDR3 bases are TGTGCCAGCAGTTACTCGAGAGCCAGGGCCAACACTGAAGCTTTCTTT. This encodes CASSYSRARANTEAFF. This chain links TRBV6-2 or TRBV6-3 with TRBJ1-1; D is perhaps TRBD1 (5 bases). This CDR3 contains 16 residues. V lost 0 bases and J lost 2, with 13 bases in between. The germline CDR1 and CDR2 sequences are MNHEY and SVGEGT.

The chain couples TRBV28 to TRBJ2-2; TRBD2 aligns across 11 bases. V shed 2 bases and J 6 bases; nucleotides not matched to a gene: 2. This CDR3 has 15 residues. The V gene's germline CDR1 is MDHEN and CDR2 SYDVKM. The CDR3 DNA follows: TGTGCCAGCAGTTTAACTAGCGGGAGCCCCGGGGAGCTGTTTTTT. This gives the protein CASSLTSGSPGELFF.